These T cell receptor beta chains were read from a single sample in a study of blood T cell repertoires in COVID-19. TCRdb's copy holds only in-frame clones and misses some; the assay was immunoSEQ multiplex PCR. The table has fewer than 400,000 clones, around 90% seen once; the top ten hold roughly 5.2%. The sequenced sample consisted of PBMCs or T cells enriched from blood (not recorded which). These receptors were taken from a man aged 55 to 70 who had recovered from COVID-19. Both conserved end residues are part of each CDR3. The D gene is left open where the match is weak. Clone size is not always given. Where it is, it says once, few, many or a class for expanded clones.

D gene,V gene,J gene,clone size,CDR3 DNA,CDR3 protein
TRBD1,TRBV28,TRBJ1-5,NA,TGTGCCAGCAGTTCAGGACAGGGGCATAGCAATCAGCCCCAGCATTTT,CASSSGQGHSNQPQHF
TRBD1,TRBV10-3,TRBJ2-2,NA,TGTGCCATTGGGACAGAATCTAACACCGGGGAGCTGTTTTTT,CAIGTESNTGELFF
NA,TRBV7-2,TRBJ2-7,NA,TGTGCCAGCAGCTTAGCCAGAATCGAGCAGTACTTC,CASSLARIEQYF
TRBD1,TRBV28,TRBJ2-5,NA,TGTGCCAGCATCCCAAGGGACAGGGGGCGAGGGACCCAGTACTTC,CASIPRDRGRGTQYF
NA,TRBV28,TRBJ2-7,NA,TGTGCCAGCAGTTTGGGCCTCTACGAGCAGTACTTC,CASSLGLYEQYF
TRBD1,TRBV30,TRBJ2-7,NA,TGTGCCTGGAGGTGGGGCAGGGGGCCCTACGAGCAGTACTTC,CAWRWGRGPYEQYF
TRBD1,TRBV28,TRBJ1-2,NA,TGTGCCAGCAGTTTATCTGACAGGGGTGGATATGGCTACACCTTC,CASSLSDRGGYGYTF
TRBD1,TRBV24-1,TRBJ1-1,NA,TGTGCCACCAGTGGAGGGACAGCCCCTGAAGCTTTCTTT,CATSGGTAPEAFF
NA,TRBV7-2,TRBJ1-6,NA,TGTGCCAGCAGCAAACAGCCTCACGATAATTCACCCCTCCACTTT,CASSKQPHDNSPLHF
TRBD2,TRBV27,TRBJ2-7,NA,TGTGCCAGCAGTCACGGACTAGCGGGAATCTACGAGCAGTACTTC,CASSHGLAGIYEQYF
TRBD1,TRBV19,TRBJ1-5,few,TGTGCCAGTAGTTCCGGGACAGGGGGCCGTAGCAATCAGCCCCAGCATTTT,CASSSGTGGRSNQPQHF
TRBD1,TRBV6-5,TRBJ2-7,NA,TGTGCCAGCAGTTCGGGACAGGGGGTGTTCTCCTACGAGCAGTACTTC,CASSSGQGVFSYEQYF
NA,TRBV7-9,TRBJ1-6,NA,TGTGCCAGCAGCGGAGGCGACAGGTCATATAATTCACCCCTCCACTTT,CASSGGDRSYNSPLHF
TRBD1,TRBV9,TRBJ1-2,once,TGTGCCAGCAGCGTTCTTGACAGGGCGGGTGGCTACACCTTC,CASSVLDRAGGYTF
TRBD2,TRBV5-1,TRBJ2-3,NA,TGCGCCAGCAGCTTGGGGACTAGCGGGTACACAGATACGCAGTATTTT,CASSLGTSGYTDTQYF
TRBD1,TRBV7-9,TRBJ2-5,NA,TGTGCCAGCAGCCCCCAGAGGACAGGGCTGGTAGAGACCCAGTACTTC,CASSPQRTGLVETQYF
NA,TRBV5-1,TRBJ2-7,NA,TGCGCCAGCAGCTTGCAGGGGGGTAGCTCCTACGAGCAGTACTTC,CASSLQGGSSYEQYF
TRBD1,TRBV28,TRBJ2-3,NA,TGTGCCAGCAGTTCATACAGGGGGAAGGCAGATACGCAGTATTTT,CASSSYRGKADTQYF
TRBD1,TRBV24-1,TRBJ2-2,few,TGTGCCACCAGTGATCTACAGGGGACCGGGGAGCTGTTTTTT,CATSDLQGTGELFF
NA,TRBV30,TRBJ2-2,NA,TGTGCCTGGAGTGTGCAAGGGGCGAGCACCGGGGAGCTGTTTTTT,CAWSVQGASTGELFF
TRBD1,TRBV5-4,TRBJ1-2,NA,TGTGCCAGCAGCTTGGACAGGGGGTATGGCTACACCTTC,CASSLDRGYGYTF
NA,TRBV10-3,TRBJ2-3,NA,TGTGCCATCAGTGAGTCTGGGCGATTGAGCACAGATACGCAGTATTTT,CAISESGRLSTDTQYF
TRBD1,TRBV5-1,TRBJ1-2,NA,TGCGCCAGCAGCATCGGGACAGGGGACGGCTACACCTTC,CASSIGTGDGYTF
TRBD1,TRBV28,TRBJ1-3,NA,TGTGCCAGCCTCACAGGGGGGGTTACGGCTGGAAACACCATATATTTT,CASLTGGVTAGNTIYF
NA,TRBV11-2,TRBJ1-2,NA,TGTGCCAGCAGTCAAACAGGGTCCTATGGCTACACCTTC,CASSQTGSYGYTF
NA,TRBV19,TRBJ2-7,once,TGTGCCAGTAGTACCCCCGGGACTTTGGACTACGAGCAGTACTTC,CASSTPGTLDYEQYF
TRBD1,TRBV7-2,TRBJ1-2,NA,TGTGCCAGCAGCCGGGGTCCTATCAACCAGGGGGGTGCTAACTATGGCTACACCTTC,CASSRGPINQGGANYGYTF
TRBD1,TRBV9,TRBJ2-3,NA,TGTGCCAGCAGCGTAGAATGGGACAGGGAGGGCACAGATACGCAGTATTTT,CASSVEWDREGTDTQYF
NA,TRBV19,TRBJ1-5,NA,TGTGCCAGTAGTATAGTGCGACAACTAGGAAATAGCAATCAGCCCCAGCATTTT,CASSIVRQLGNSNQPQHF